These 32 T cell receptor beta chains originate from one sample sequenced in a study of blood T cell repertoires in COVID-19 (dated by TCRdb to 2018 to 2021). Preparation of the library involved the immunoSEQ multiplex PCR assay. Entries here come from immuneACCESS through TCRdb and include only in-frame sequences with V and J called. Some clones fail to appear in such tables; in the studies checked, an unresolved V gene covers under half of the shortfall, and the cause of the remainder is unknown. A total of a few hundred thousand clones appear in this sample, 82% of them only once. The biggest ten clones account for approximately 3.1% of the sample. The sample comprised peripheral blood. The receptors were gathered from a woman younger than 35 with acute or convalescent COVID-19.

This chain links TRBV5-5 with TRBJ2-7; possible D gene TRBD2, 6 bases. This CDR3 is built from 15 residues. The germline CDR1 and CDR2 sequences are SGHKS and YYEKEE (reference sequence). V lost 1 base and J lost 0, with 11 bases in between. In DNA form, the CDR3 reads TGTGCCAGCAGCTTGTGGAGGGAAAGCTCCTACGAGCAGTACTTC. Encoded protein: CASSLWRESSYEQYF.

This chain links TRBV28 with TRBJ2-7, with TRBD2 identical over 12 bases. Trimming removed 6 bases from V and 2 bases from J; junction bases left unmatched: 5. This CDR3 has 15 residues. The V gene's germline CDR1 is MDHEN and CDR2 SYDVKM. The CDR3 loop reads CASSLGLAGTYEQYF. CDR3 bases: TGTGCCAGCAGCCTTGGACTAGCGGGGACCTACGAGCAGTACTTC.

The gene calls are TRBV9 and TRBJ2-2; tentatively, D is TRBD1 (6 bases). V lost 3 bases and J lost 0, with 12 bases in between. Germline V CDR1 and CDR2: SGDLS, YYNGEE. The CDR3 consists of 16 residues. In DNA form, the CDR3 reads TGTGCCAGCAGCGCCGGACAGTTCGCGAACACCGGGGAGCTGTTTTTT. Translated, it gives CASSAGQFANTGELFF.

The genes are TRBV6-5 and TRBJ2-5; 10 bases are a match to TRBD2. V lost 2 bases and J lost 5; bases outside the gene matches: 2. Germline CDR1 is MNHEY and CDR2 is SVGAGI. The CDR3 covers 14 residues. The CDR3, as DNA: TGTGCCAGCAGTTACACGGGACTAGCGGAGACCCAGTACTTC. Amino acid sequence: CASSYTGLAETQYF.

The V and J genes are TRBV6-2 or TRBV6-3 and TRBJ1-2; D remains unclear. The CDR3 is 13 residues long. CDR1 is MNHEY, CDR2 SVGEGT, per germline. Deletions cut 5 bases from V and 1 base from J, with 8 bases between. The CDR3 reads CASSDQVNYGYTF. The CDR3 DNA reads TGTGCCAGCAGTGACCAGGTTAACTATGGCTACACCTTC.

The rearrangement links TRBV18 to TRBJ2-7, with D hard to call. CDR1 is KGHSH and CDR2 is LQKENI in the germline V gene. V was cut by 0 bases and J by 3 bases, with 6 bases left in between. The CDR3 consists of 13 residues. The CDR3 coding sequence is TGTGCCAGCTCACCACCGGTAGTCTACGAGCAGTACTTC. Translation gives CASSPPVVYEQYF.

The V call is TRBV4-1, the J call TRBJ2-7, with unresolved D. This CDR3 has 15 amino acids. V was trimmed by 0 bases and J by 1 base, leaving 10 bases between them. Germline-derived CDR1 and CDR2 are MGHRA and YSYEKL. The CDR3: CASSQEVSESYEQYF. CDR3 in DNA: TGCGCCAGCAGCCAAGAAGTGTCTGAGTCCTACGAGCAGTACTTC.

This sequence joins TRBV11-3 and TRBJ2-2, with 8 bases that match TRBD2. CDR1 is SGHNT, CDR2 YENEEA, per germline. The trim removed 1 base at V and 5 bases at J, leaving 6 bases unmatched. The CDR3 spans 16 residues. CDR3 bases: TGTGCCAGCAGCTTAGCCGGCGGGAGGCTGACCGGGGAGCTGTTTTTT. Translation: CASSLAGGRLTGELFF.

This sequence joins TRBV7-2 and TRBJ2-7; 10 positions match TRBD1. Germline CDR1 and CDR2: SGHTA and FQGNSA. Trimming removed 5 bases from V and 5 bases from J; junction bases left unmatched: 12. There are 16 residues in the CDR3. The CDR3 loop is CASSKTPGTGAHEQYF. In DNA form, the CDR3 reads TGTGCCAGCAGCAAAACCCCCGGGACAGGGGCCCACGAGCAGTACTTC.

The chain recombines TRBV11-2 with TRBJ2-5, with D possibly being TRBD2 (5 bases). Trimming cost V 4 bases and J 5 bases, with 11 bases left between them. This CDR3 spans 13 amino acids. Germline values: CDR1 SGHAT, CDR2 FQNNGV. The CDR3 sequence is CASSYQRTETQYF. The DNA for the CDR3 is TGTGCCAGCAGCTACCAAAGGACTGAGACCCAGTACTTC. The full variable domain, in which reference TRBV11-2 and TRBJ2-5 provide the parts outside the CDR3, is EAGVAQSPRYKIIEKRQSVAFWCNPISGHATLYWYQQILGQGPKLLIQFQNNGVVDDSQLPKDRFSAERLKGVDSTLKIQPAKLEDSAVYLCASSYQRTETQYFGPGTRLLVL.

The V gene is TRBV28, the J gene TRBJ1-2; 10 bases are shared with TRBD1. CDR1 MDHEN and CDR2 SYDVKM come from the germline V gene. The CDR3 runs to 14 residues. Trimming at V came to 5 bases and at J to 8 bases, leaving 8 bases not matched to a gene. CDR3 loop: CASSLDRGPYGYTF. The DNA for the CDR3 is TGTGCCAGCAGTCTCGACAGGGGGCCCTACGGCTACACCTTC.

The chain carries TRBV27 and TRBJ1-2, with D possibly being TRBD1 (6 bases). The V end was cut by 2 bases, the J end by 8 bases, with 15 bases between. The CDR3 has 14 residues. CDR1 is MNHEY and CDR2 is SMNVEV in the germline V gene (reference sequence). This chain's CDR3 is CASSLRGGLVGYTF. The CDR3 bases are TGTGCCAGCAGTTTAAGGGGGGGTCTTGTAGGCTACACCTTC.

CDR3 loop: CASIGQGLGNTEAFF. CDR3 nucleotides: TGTGCCAGCATCGGACAGGGTCTAGGGAACACTGAAGCTTTCTTT. The chain links TRBV2 to TRBJ1-1, with 8 bases that match TRBD1. The V gene end was trimmed by 7 bases and the J gene end by 1 base; junction bases not matched to a gene: 8. Per the germline V gene, CDR1 is SNHLY and CDR2 is FYNNEI. CDR3 size: 15 residues.

This chain uses TRBV9 with TRBJ2-1; 10 nucleotides match TRBD2. The CDR3 has 15 residues. Germline trimming cut 4 bases from V and 4 bases from J; bases unmatched to any gene: 5. CDR1 and CDR2 from the germline V gene are SGDLS and YYNGEE. Written as DNA, the CDR3 is TGTGCCAGCAGCTTAACTAGCGGGGCGTACAATGAGCAGTTCTTC. Translation gives CASSLTSGAYNEQFF.

V usage is TRBV30 and J usage is TRBJ1-3; D gene uncertain. The germline V gene encodes CDR1 GTSNPN and CDR2 SVGIG (reference sequence). Trimming took off 4 bases at V and 8 bases at J, with 12 bases between the two ends. CDR3 length equals 12 residues. CDR3 in amino acids: CAWTRGIDTIYF. CDR3 in DNA: TGTGCCTGGACCCGAGGTATCGACACCATATATTTT.

The chain is built from TRBV7-9 and TRBJ1-4; 12 positions match TRBD1. Unmatched junction bases numbered 11, after V lost 5 bases and J lost 7 bases. Germline CDR1 and CDR2: SEHNR and FQNEAQ (reference sequence). The CDR3 sequence is 17 residues long. The CDR3 nucleotides read TGTGCCAGCAGCCCAGGTGGGACAGGGGGCATGAGTGAAAAACTGTTTTTT. Amino acids: CASSPGGTGGMSEKLFF.

This clone has just one count. The J gene is TRBJ2-5, the V gene TRBV7-2; D may be TRBD2 (6 bases). V lost 0 bases to trimming and J lost 5 bases, with 10 bases between them. The CDR3 runs 14 residues. The germline V gene encodes CDR1 SGHTA and CDR2 FQGNSA. The CDR3 DNA sequence: TGTGCCAGCAGCTTAGCGGGGAGGCGGGAGACCCAGTACTTC. Protein product: CASSLAGRRETQYF.

The CDR3 DNA follows: TGTGCCAGCAGCTGGCTAGCGGGGAGCTCCTACAATGAGCAGTTCTTC. Translated, it gives CASSWLAGSSYNEQFF. The gene calls are TRBV5-6 and TRBJ2-1, with TRBD2 matching 9 bases. J was trimmed by 0 bases and V by 3 bases; bases with no gene match: 4. This CDR3 spans 16 amino acids. Germline CDR1 reads SGHDT; CDR2 reads YYEEEE.

The chain recombines TRBV18 with TRBJ1-1; no clear D. Germline V gene sequence: CDR1 KGHSH, CDR2 LQKENI. The CDR3 is 13 amino acids. Trimming pared 5 bases from V and 1 base from J, leaving 8 bases between. The CDR3 DNA follows: TGTGCCAGCTCATCAACAGAGAACACTGAAGCTTTCTTT. Protein sequence: CASSSTENTEAFF.

The J gene is TRBJ1-2, the V gene TRBV5-6; 10 bases map to TRBD1. With 2 bases clipped from V and 5 bases from J, the junction kept 12 bases outside the gene matches. This CDR3 comprises 17 residues. Germline CDR1 reads SGHDT; CDR2 reads YYEEEE. The CDR3 loop is CASSFRGQGYLWYGYTF. Written as DNA, the CDR3 is TGTGCCAGCAGCTTTCGGGGACAGGGGTATTTGTGGTATGGCTACACCTTC.

The chain couples TRBV7-3 to TRBJ2-5, with a possible D match to TRBD2 (5 bases). Per the germline V gene, CDR1 is SGHTA and CDR2 is FQGTGA. This CDR3 has 14 amino acids. Trimming removed 5 bases from V and 2 bases from J, with 12 bases in between. This CDR3 is CASSRSRGQETQYF. CDR3 bases: TGTGCCAGCAGCCGAAGTCGGGGTCAAGAGACCCAGTACTTC.

This sequence joins TRBV27 and TRBJ2-2, with D possibly being TRBD1 (6 bases). The germline V and J ends were trimmed by 6 bases and 4 bases, with 12 bases remaining between them. CDR1 is MNHEY and CDR2 is SMNVEV in the germline V gene (reference sequence). This CDR3 region has 14 residues. CDR3 coding DNA: TGTGCCAGCAGCGACAGGAAAGTCACCGGGGAGCTGTTTTTT. Amino acid sequence: CASSDRKVTGELFF.

V is TRBV11-2 and J is TRBJ2-2; 9 nucleotides match TRBD2. Germline CDR1 is SGHAT and CDR2 is FQNNGV. Germline trimming cut 1 base from V and 3 bases from J; bases unmatched to any gene: 3. This CDR3 has 16 amino acids. DNA for the CDR3: TGTGCCAGCAGCTTAGCCCGCGGGAGGGACACCGGGGAGCTGTTTTTT. Its protein product is CASSLARGRDTGELFF.

V usage is TRBV20-1 and J usage is TRBJ2-3, with 8 bases lining up with TRBD2. The V gene end was trimmed by 3 bases and the J gene end by 1 base; junction bases not matched to a gene: 6. CDR3 length equals 15 residues. From germline, CDR1 is DFQATT and CDR2 SNEGSKA (reference sequence). CDR3: CSASSWREGTDTQYF. CDR3 DNA sequence: TGCAGTGCTAGTTCCTGGCGGGAGGGCACAGATACGCAGTATTTT.

This clone has only one observation. The chain joins TRBV10-3 to TRBJ1-6; unclear D gene. This CDR3 is 16 amino acids long. Trimming removed 0 bases at V and 10 bases at J, with 16 bases between. In germline, CDR1 is ENHRY, CDR2 SYGVKD. The CDR3 region is CAISESESTFPSPLHF. The CDR3 bases are TGTGCCATCAGTGAGTCCGAGAGCACCTTCCCCTCACCCCTCCACTTT.

The rearrangement uses TRBV30 and TRBJ1-1, with 10 bases identical to TRBD1. The CDR3 is made up of 14 amino acids. V lost 3 bases, J lost 1 base, and 2 bases stayed unmatched. The germline V gene encodes CDR1 GTSNPN and CDR2 SVGIG (reference sequence). CDR3 nucleotides: TGTGCCTGGAGGTGGACAGGGGGGAACACTGAAGCTTTCTTT. Its translation: CAWRWTGGNTEAFF.

V usage is TRBV5-4 and J usage is TRBJ1-1; no clear D. With 2 bases removed from V and 0 bases from J, the gap between germline ends came to 5 bases. The CDR3 is made up of 13 amino acids. Germline V gene data show CDR1 as SGHNT and CDR2 as YYREEE (reference sequence). CDR3 DNA sequence: TGTGCCAGCAGCTTATCTGTGAACACTGAAGCTTTCTTT. Translating it yields CASSLSVNTEAFF. The whole variable domain, remainder taken from reference TRBV5-4 and TRBJ1-1, is ETGVTQSPTHLIKTRGQQVTLRCSSQSGHNTVSWYQQALGQGPQFIFQYYREEENGRGNFPPRFSGLQFPNYSSELNVNALELDDSALYLCASSLSVNTEAFFGQGTRLTVV.

The chain has TRBV4-2 and TRBJ1-1; 8 positions match TRBD1. This CDR3 contains 14 residues. From germline, CDR1 is LGHNA and CDR2 YNFKEQ. The ends lost 4 bases at V and 1 base at J; junction bases unmatched: 2. The CDR3 region has the DNA TGTGCCAGCAGCCCAGGGGGCGCGAACACTGAAGCTTTCTTT. Protein product: CASSPGGANTEAFF.

This sequence joins TRBV6-5 and TRBJ1-4; no definite D call. The CDR3 has 15 residues. Germline V gene lookup returns CDR1 MNHEY and CDR2 SVGAGI. V was clipped by 5 bases and J by 0 bases, with 10 bases between them. CDR3 sequence: CASSRDFATNEKLFF. DNA for the CDR3: TGTGCCAGCAGTAGAGATTTTGCAACTAATGAAAAACTGTTTTTT.

This clone was counted only a few times. The chain has TRBV7-2 and TRBJ1-3; D remains ambiguous. The ends were cut back, 2 bases at V and 2 bases at J, with 10 bases in the middle. The CDR3 has 15 amino acids. From germline, CDR1 is SGHTA and CDR2 FQGNSA. CDR3 residues: CASSLLGQTGNTIYF. CDR3 DNA: TGTGCCAGCAGCTTACTGGGCCAAACTGGAAACACCATATATTTT.

This chain links TRBV6-2 or TRBV6-3 with TRBJ2-1, with 7 bases lining up with TRBD1. Germline lookup yields CDR1 MNHEY and CDR2 SVGEGT. The CDR3 extends over 15 amino acids. J was trimmed by 5 bases and V by 4 bases; bases with no gene match: 8. The CDR3 DNA follows: TGTGCCAGCAGTTTAGAAGGGGGCGAGGACAATGAGCAGTTCTTC. Encoded protein: CASSLEGGEDNEQFF.

The chain joins TRBV14 to TRBJ2-7; 10 positions match TRBD1. V trimming: 0 bases; J trimming: 4 bases; junction bases outside the gene matches: 6. CDR1 is SGHDN and CDR2 is FVKESK in the germline V gene. This CDR3 contains 16 residues. The chain's CDR3 is CASSQESGQGKYEQYF. CDR3 DNA: TGTGCCAGCAGCCAAGAATCGGGACAGGGGAAGTACGAGCAGTACTTC.